The present entry profiles one T cell receptor beta chain with its context. Its specificity is not known. The CDR3 contains 17 residues. Germline V gene sequence: CDR1 LNHNV, CDR2 YYDKDF (reference sequence). From the 5' RACE reads, TCRdb lists one entry per CDR3 protein and no DNA. Its table lists about 550,000 distinct CDR3 sequences. This specimen belongs to a study of T cells expressing NK-cell markers. As for the study in general: Sorted CD3+CD56+NKG2C+, CD3+CD56+NKG2C- and CD3+CD56-NKG2C+ T-cell subsets were beta-chain profiled. The study sequenced eight donors, seven HCMV-seropositive and one seronegative. Study-wide results and limits: The CD3+CD56-NKG2C+ fraction of a handful of donors was likewise dominated by these clonotypes. Of CD8+ T cells, about 1.0-8% belonged to dominant NKG2C+ clonotypes in six or seven donors.

The sequencing sample was made of blood T cells: a sorted CD56 or NKG2C T cell subset, CD4+ or CD8+ T cells, or bulk PBMC T cells (not recorded which). J is TRBJ2-5 and V is TRBV15; without DNA, the TCRdb call of TRBD1 cannot be checked. The receptor was derived from a man younger than 35 in good health. The chain's CDR3 is CATSRAGDRGLEETQYF.